This TCR beta chain was sequenced during a study of Graves' ophthalmopathy and Graves' hyperthyroidism listed by TCRdb under 2018. About the full investigation: Peripheral blood was collected at initial diagnosis, before any treatment. To explore V-J signatures distinguishing ophthalmopathy from hyperthyroidism, a discovery set of under 110 patients (fewer than 45 ophthalmopathy, roughly 55 stable hyperthyroidism) was enrolled. An independent validation cohort was composed of approximately 19 hyperthyroidism patients and some 16 patients who later progressed from hyperthyroidism to ophthalmopathy. TCR beta repertoire signatures were used to distinguish Graves' ophthalmopathy from Graves' hyperthyroidism and to predict progression to ophthalmopathy. T-cell repertoires of thyroid tissue and blood were compared in over 5 hyperthyroidism patients. Following sampling, methimazole starting at 30 mg daily was administered to hyperthyroidism patients, and high-dose intravenous methylprednisolone was administered to ophthalmopathy patients. In total, some 130 blood samples were TCR-sequenced: 43 ophthalmopathy, about 75 hyperthyroidism and roughly 17 hyperthyroidism-to-ophthalmopathy patients. For training and testing, the 100 or so patients in the discovery cohort were randomly divided in a 7:3 ratio.

TCR beta CDR3 regions were amplified from RNA transcripts for repertoire sequencing. A first-round RT-PCR used HTBI primers with the Qiagen OneStep RT-PCR kit, followed by a second-round multiplex PCR, size selection and purification. Libraries were sequenced on an Illumina HiSeq2000 using paired-end 100 bp reads. The paper's processing steps were these. SOAPnuke was used for read processing, and reads with adapters, uncalled bases, a mean Phred below 15, or no exact constant-primer or identifier match were discarded. High-quality paired reads were merged with COPE v1.2.5. Each unique nucleotide sequence was treated as a clonotype, and MiTCR v1.1 was used to align the clonotypes to the IMGT TRB V, D and J references. The analysis was limited to V-J combinations with a frequency above 0.0001, which together covered about 99% of the repertoires. For each V-J combination, a TCR clonal expansion and chaos score was defined as F50 clonal expansion divided by the chaos observed in the TCRdist matrix. Welch's t-statistics and random forest were used to narrow the features down to 10 to 15 V-J combinations, which were then fed into a naive Bayes classifier. The similarity between thyroid and blood repertoires was quantified using the Morisita-Horn index. Using fastp at Q25 and MiXCR, TCRdb reprocessed the public reads and kept productive beta chains. Rows are combined by CDR3 protein, so each entry shows the most common genes and DNA. What appears here as the V and J calls and clone size reflects TCRdb's work, not the paper's. The sample table holds 350,000 to 450,000 distinct CDR3 sequences, of which 15% to 20% were seen once. The ten largest clonotypes hold about 1.6% of the sample.

Including cysteine and phenylalanine, the CDR3 has 14 amino acids. Only the CDR3 portion is preserved as DNA: 42 bases, with reading frame beginning at the first base. Reading the germline V gene gives CDR1 MNHNS and CDR2 SASEGT. The germline V and J ends show losses of 3 bases and 7 bases respectively, and no gene match explains 6 bases of the junction. Patients with ophthalmopathy had moderately to severely active disease, with a Clinical Activity Score of 3 or more, a NOSPECS grade of 4 or more, and a disease duration of less than 3 months. Anyone with other autoimmune diseases, uncontrolled infections, pregnancy or lactation was excluded from the study. Clinical symptoms, serum thyroxine, TRAb, thyroid ultrasound and orbital computed tomography were used for diagnosis. PBMCs were isolated from about 9 ml of fresh peripheral blood by Ficoll-Paque density gradient centrifugation. Trizol reagent was used to extract the total RNA, and its quality was then checked on an Agilent 2100 Bioanalyzer.

Overall study outcomes, separate from this receptor: In cross-validation, the 13-signature model distinguished ophthalmopathy from stable hyperthyroidism with about 87% sensitivity and roughly 81% specificity, and in the test set the corresponding values were approximately 80% and 75%. Most of the expanded thyroid clonotypes with a frequency above 0.001 were also detected in blood, and it was suggested that the thyroid immune response may be reflected by blood repertoires. In validation, the model predicted ophthalmopathy progression with about 71% sensitivity and about 73% specificity; approximately 12 predicted patients were CT-confirmed with GO in a median of approximately 6.2 months. No statistical method was used to predetermine the sample size, and group allocation was not hidden from the investigators.

Of note for this clonotype: What antigen it recognizes has not been identified. One base away there is no much larger clone; base qualities are not given.

The receptor's source is a young woman with Graves' ophthalmopathy. Donor details come from another sample of the same person, matched by shared clones. The specimen was peripheral blood. The rearrangement combines TRBV6-1 with TRBJ1-5, with TRBD1 identical over 7 junction bases. CDR3 region: CASSDQGEDQPQHF. The nucleotide sequence reads as follows: TGTGCCAGCAGTGACCAGGGGGAAGACCAGCCCCAGCATTTT.